This entry lists 18 T cell receptor beta chains sequenced from one sample in a study of OX40 agonist ivuxolimab in advanced cancers. The protocol was immunoSEQ multiplex PCR, while the TCRdb copy is restricted to in-frame clones and leaves out a portion. In the table there are about 120,000 clones, 85% to 90% of which are singletons. Here the sequenced sample was CD4+ or CD8+ T cells sorted from blood, taken in a trial of the OX40 agonist ivuxolimab. These receptor sequences come from an adult with an advanced solid tumor such as melanoma, head and neck, liver or kidney cancer.

The chain uses TRBV19 and TRBJ2-7; 8 bases fit TRBD1. CDR3 length: 15 amino acids. Germline values: CDR1 LNHDA, CDR2 SQIVND (reference sequence). The V segment lost 6 bases and the J segment 0 bases; nucleotides outside the gene matches: 7. The CDR3 spells CASSADRAFSYEQYF. The CDR3, as DNA: TGTGCCAGTAGCGCGGACAGGGCGTTCTCCTACGAGCAGTACTTC.

The chain joins TRBV4-1 to TRBJ2-5; 10 nucleotides line up with TRBD1. Near its end, the DNA agrees better with TRBJ2-7, so the J call may be wrong. The V gene's germline CDR1 is MGHRA and CDR2 YSYEKL. The CDR3 extends over 16 amino acids. CDR3 sequence reads: CASSRAPGQGTYEQYF. In DNA, the CDR3 is TGCGCCAGCAGCCGAGCTCCGGGACAGGGGACGTACGAGCAGTACTTC.

The table lists this clone with a count of one. The chain joins TRBV5-1 to TRBJ1-6; perhaps TRBD1 as D (5 bases). The ends were cut back, 0 bases at V and 2 bases at J, with 9 bases in the middle. Germline V gene sequence: CDR1 SGHRS, CDR2 YFSETQ. The CDR3 covers 16 residues. DNA of the CDR3: TGCGCCAGCAGCTTGGGGGGGTCCCCCTATAATTCACCCCTCCACTTT. It yields the protein CASSLGGSPYNSPLHF.

This sequence joins TRBV6-5 and TRBJ1-2; D is unclear. The CDR3 extends over 15 amino acids. The V gene's germline CDR1 is MNHEY and CDR2 SVGAGI. V was shortened by 1 base and J by 2 bases, with 11 bases between the two germline ends. The CDR3 protein is CASSYYHGANYGYTF. The DNA of the CDR3 is TGTGCCAGCAGTTACTACCACGGAGCGAACTATGGCTACACCTTC.

This chain links TRBV9 with TRBJ2-2, with 7 bases matching TRBD1. The CDR3 is made up of 14 amino acids. Trimming cost V 0 bases and J 5 bases; bases outside gene matches: 1. The germline gives CDR1 SGDLS, CDR2 YYNGEE. CDR3 sequence reads: CASSVVTGTGELFF. The CDR3 region has the DNA TGTGCCAGCAGCGTAGTGACAGGGACCGGGGAGCTGTTTTTT.

The chain has TRBV9 and TRBJ1-3, with unresolved D. Germline CDR1 is SGDLS and CDR2 is YYNGEE. The CDR3 is made up of 12 amino acids. The ends were cut back, 3 bases at V and 3 bases at J, with 4 bases in the middle. The CDR3 region is CASSAVGNTIYF. CDR3 bases: TGTGCCAGCAGCGCCGTTGGAAACACCATATATTTT.

The chain has TRBV7-2 and TRBJ2-5, with 7 bases fitting TRBD1. Looked up from germline, CDR1 is SGHTA and CDR2 is FQGNSA. The CDR3 is 15 amino acids. V shed 1 base and J 1 base; nucleotides not matched to a gene: 3. The CDR3 loop reads CASSLGWDSQETQYF. CDR3 bases: TGTGCCAGCAGCTTAGGGTGGGACAGCCAAGAGACCCAGTACTTC. Supplemented by reference TRBV7-2 and TRBJ2-5, the full variable domain reads GAGVSQSPSNKVTEKGKDVELRCDPISGHTALYWYRQSLGQGLEFLIYFQGNSAPDKSGLPSDRFSAERTGGSVSTLTIQRTQQEDSAVYLCASSLGWDSQETQYFGPGTRLLVL.

This rearrangement joins TRBV6-1 to TRBJ1-1; a possible D gene is TRBD1 (6 bases). This CDR3 is built from 12 residues. Germline V gives CDR1 MNHNS, CDR2 SASEGT. V was clipped by 7 bases and J by 11 bases, with 17 bases between them. The chain's CDR3 is CASTTQGGGAFF. DNA of the CDR3: TGTGCCAGCACTACCCAGGGAGGGGGGGCTTTCTTT.

The chain is built from TRBV6-5 and TRBJ1-2; D may be TRBD1 (5 bases). CDR3 size: 15 residues. Germline assignment: CDR1 MNHEY and CDR2 SVGAGI. The V end lost 0 bases, the J end lost 6 bases, and 14 bases lay between the germline ends. The DNA of the CDR3 is TGTGCCAGCAGTTACTCATCGCACCAGGGTGATGGCTACACCTTC. This sequence encodes CASSYSSHQGDGYTF.

Only one count was recorded for this clone. The gene calls are TRBV28 and TRBJ2-7; either TRBD1 or TRBD2 may fit D (7 bases each). Trimming took off 11 bases at V and 3 bases at J, with 23 bases between the two ends. CDR3 length equals 15 residues. Germline loops: CDR1 MDHEN, CDR2 SYDVKM. The CDR3 region is CASQQGGIPRYEQYF. CDR3 DNA sequence: TGTGCCTCTCAGCAGGGGGGGATACCACGCTACGAGCAGTACTTC.

The chain has TRBV30 and TRBJ1-1, with D perhaps TRBD1 (6 bases). Germline CDR1 is GTSNPN and CDR2 is SVGIG (reference sequence). V lost 0 bases and J 2 bases, leaving 10 bases between the germline ends. The CDR3 consists of 14 residues. The CDR3 DNA follows: TGTGCCTGGAGTGTAAAACAGGGTAACACTGAAGCTTTCTTT. Protein product: CAWSVKQGNTEAFF. Using reference TRBV30 and TRBJ1-1 for the parts outside the CDR3, the full variable domain is SQTIHQWPATLVQPVGSPLSLECTVEGTSNPNLYWYRQAAGRGLQLLFYSVGIGQISSEVPQNLSASRPQDRQFILSSKKLLLSDSGFYLCAWSVKQGNTEAFFGQGTRLTVV.

This clone has only one observation. The V gene is TRBV6-4, the J gene TRBJ1-1, with TRBD1 matching 7 bases. The J segment lost 7 bases and the V segment lost 6 bases, leaving 11 bases of the junction unmatched. The CDR3 has 14 amino acids. Germline CDR1 is MRHNA and CDR2 is SNTAGT. In DNA form, the CDR3 reads TGTGCCAGCAGAAGAAGCCGGGACAGTTATGAAGCTTTCTTT. Translated, it gives CASRRSRDSYEAFF.

The gene calls are TRBV13 and TRBJ2-3; TRBD1 agrees at 9 bases. The V segment lost 5 bases and the J segment 7 bases; nucleotides outside the gene matches: 7. The CDR3 spans 14 residues. Germline-derived CDR1 and CDR2 are PRHDT and FYEKMQ (reference sequence). The DNA of the CDR3 is TGTGCCAGCAGCCTTCGGGACAGGGCTAATACGCAGTATTTT. This translates into CASSLRDRANTQYF.

The genes are TRBV7-9 and TRBJ1-5; TRBD1 matches 7 bases. The trim removed 5 bases at V and 2 bases at J, leaving 9 bases unmatched. CDR1 and CDR2 from the germline V gene are SEHNR and FQNEAQ (reference sequence). CDR3 length: 16 residues. The CDR3: CASSDPTGVGNQPQHF. The CDR3 DNA reads as TGTGCCAGCAGCGACCCCACAGGGGTGGGCAATCAGCCCCAGCATTTT.

This chain links TRBV30 with TRBJ2-5; TRBD2 might be the D (6 bases). The CDR3 consists of 15 residues. V shed 2 bases and J shed 1 base, with 14 bases lying between them. Germline V gives CDR1 GTSNPN, CDR2 SVGIG (reference sequence). The CDR3 DNA is TGTGCCTGGAGTCCACCTACCGGGAGCCAAGAGACCCAGTACTTC. It specifies CAWSPPTGSQETQYF.

The rearrangement uses TRBV5-1 and TRBJ2-5, with a weak D call TRBD1 (5 bases). The CDR3 spans 16 residues. V was cut by 4 bases and J by 2 bases, with 18 bases left in between. Germline V gene lookup returns CDR1 SGHRS and CDR2 YFSETQ. DNA for the CDR3: TGCGCCAGCAGCCAATTGGACACAGCATTTCAAGAGACCCAGTACTTC. Encoded protein: CASSQLDTAFQETQYF. Full variable domain (outside the CDR3, taken from reference TRBV5-1 and TRBJ2-5): KAGVTQTPRYLIKTRGQQVTLSCSPISGHRSVSWYQQTPGQGLQFLFEYFSETQRNKGNFPGRFSGRQFSNSRSEMNVSTLELGDSALYLCASSQLDTAFQETQYFGPGTRLLVL.

The rearrangement uses TRBV28 and TRBJ2-1; no clear D gene. Germline V gene sequence: CDR1 MDHEN, CDR2 SYDVKM. The CDR3 is 12 amino acids. V was pared by 2 bases and J by 9 bases, with 8 bases between. CDR3 loop: CASSLLDVEQFF. DNA of the CDR3: TGTGCCAGCAGTTTACTGGACGTTGAGCAGTTCTTC.

Only one count was recorded for this clone. Other nucleotide sequences from this sample produce the same CDR3. The chain uses TRBV28 and TRBJ1-2, with 10 bases aligning to TRBD1. Germline trimming cut 6 bases from V and 5 bases from J; bases unmatched to any gene: 6. Germline CDR1 MDHEN, CDR2 SYDVKM. The CDR3 totals 14 residues. The DNA of the CDR3 is TGTGCCAGCAGGACAGGGGGCGGAAAATATGGCTACACCTTC. Its protein product is CASRTGGGKYGYTF.